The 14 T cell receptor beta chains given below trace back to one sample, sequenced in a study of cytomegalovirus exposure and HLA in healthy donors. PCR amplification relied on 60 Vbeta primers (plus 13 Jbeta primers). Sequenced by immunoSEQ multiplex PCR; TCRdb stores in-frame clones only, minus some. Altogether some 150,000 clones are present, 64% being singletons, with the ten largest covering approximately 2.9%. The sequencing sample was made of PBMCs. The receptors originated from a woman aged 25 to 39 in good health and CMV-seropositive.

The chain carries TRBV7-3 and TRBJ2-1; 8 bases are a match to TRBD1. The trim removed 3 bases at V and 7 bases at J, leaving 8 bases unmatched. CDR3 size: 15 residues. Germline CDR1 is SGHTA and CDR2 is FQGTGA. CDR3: CASSFSGGALNEQFF. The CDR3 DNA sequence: TGTGCCAGCAGCTTCTCAGGGGGCGCCTTGAATGAGCAGTTCTTC.

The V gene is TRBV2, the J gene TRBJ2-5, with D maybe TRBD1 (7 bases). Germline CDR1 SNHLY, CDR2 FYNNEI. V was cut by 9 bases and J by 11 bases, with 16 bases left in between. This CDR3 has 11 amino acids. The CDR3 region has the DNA TGTGCCAGTTCAGAGACAGGGACTCAGTACTTC. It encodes CASSETGTQYF.

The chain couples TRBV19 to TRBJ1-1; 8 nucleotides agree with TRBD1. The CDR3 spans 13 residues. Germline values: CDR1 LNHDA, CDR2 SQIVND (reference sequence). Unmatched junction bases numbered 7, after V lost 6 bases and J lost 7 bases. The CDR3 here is CASSPGGTGEAFF. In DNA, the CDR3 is TGTGCCAGTAGCCCCGGCGGGACAGGTGAAGCTTTCTTT.

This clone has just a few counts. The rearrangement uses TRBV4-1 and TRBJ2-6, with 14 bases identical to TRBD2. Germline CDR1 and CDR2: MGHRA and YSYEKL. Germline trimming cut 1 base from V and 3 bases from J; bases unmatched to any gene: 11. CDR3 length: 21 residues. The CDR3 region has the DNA TGCGCCAGCAGCCAAGGTGGGACTAGCGGGAGTCTAGTTGGTGGGGCCAACGTCCTGACTTTC. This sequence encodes CASSQGGTSGSLVGGANVLTF.

CDR3 in amino acids: CASSGGFDGGKLFF. The DNA of the CDR3 is TGTGCCAGCAGCGGAGGGTTTGACGGCGGAAAACTGTTTTTT. The chain links TRBV9 to TRBJ1-4; no clear D. Trimming left V 3 bases short and J 10 bases short, with 16 bases between. The length of the CDR3 is 14 residues. The germline CDR1 and CDR2 sequences are SGDLS and YYNGEE.

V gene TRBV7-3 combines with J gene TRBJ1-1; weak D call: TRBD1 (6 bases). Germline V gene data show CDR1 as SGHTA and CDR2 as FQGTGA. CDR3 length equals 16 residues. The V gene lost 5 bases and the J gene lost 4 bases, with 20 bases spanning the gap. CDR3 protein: CASSPGGRETGTEAFF. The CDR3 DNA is TGTGCCAGCAGCCCCGGCGGCCGCGAGACAGGCACTGAAGCTTTCTTT.

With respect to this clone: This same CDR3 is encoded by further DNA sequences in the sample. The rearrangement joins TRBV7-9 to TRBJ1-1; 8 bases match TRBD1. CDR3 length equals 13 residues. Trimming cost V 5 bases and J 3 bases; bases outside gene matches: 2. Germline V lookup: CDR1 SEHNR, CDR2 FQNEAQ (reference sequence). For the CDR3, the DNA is TGTGCCAGCAGCCGGGACAGGTACACTGAAGCTTTCTTT. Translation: CASSRDRYTEAFF.

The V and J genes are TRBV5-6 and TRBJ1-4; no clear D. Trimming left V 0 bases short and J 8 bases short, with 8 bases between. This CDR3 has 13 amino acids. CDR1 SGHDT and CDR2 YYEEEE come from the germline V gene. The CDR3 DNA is TGTGCCAGCAGCTTGGTAACTATGGAAAAACTGTTTTTT. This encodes CASSLVTMEKLFF.

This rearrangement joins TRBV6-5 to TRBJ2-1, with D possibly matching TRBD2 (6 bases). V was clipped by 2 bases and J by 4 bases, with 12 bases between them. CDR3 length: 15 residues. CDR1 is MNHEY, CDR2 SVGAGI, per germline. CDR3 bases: TGTGCCAGCAGTTACGGGGGAGGACCATACAATGAGCAGTTCTTC. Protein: CASSYGGGPYNEQFF.

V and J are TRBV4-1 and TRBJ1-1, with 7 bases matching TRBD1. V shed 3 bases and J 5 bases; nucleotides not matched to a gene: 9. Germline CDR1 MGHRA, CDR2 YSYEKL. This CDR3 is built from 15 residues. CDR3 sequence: CASSQAAQGETEAFF. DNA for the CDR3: TGCGCCAGCAGCCAGGCCGCGCAGGGGGAAACTGAAGCTTTCTTT.

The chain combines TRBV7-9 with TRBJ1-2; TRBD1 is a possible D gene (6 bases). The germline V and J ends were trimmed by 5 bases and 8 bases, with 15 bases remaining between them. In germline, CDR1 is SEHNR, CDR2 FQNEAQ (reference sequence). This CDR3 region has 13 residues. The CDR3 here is CASSPGGARGYTF. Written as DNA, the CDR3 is TGTGCCAGCAGCCCGGGGGGGGCGCGAGGCTACACCTTC. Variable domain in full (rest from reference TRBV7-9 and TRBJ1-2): DTGVSQNPRHKITKRGQNVTFRCDPISEHNRLYWYRQTLGQGPEFLTYFQNEAQLEKSRLLSDRFSAERPKGSFSTLEIQRTEQGDSAMYLCASSPGGARGYTFGSGTRLTVV.

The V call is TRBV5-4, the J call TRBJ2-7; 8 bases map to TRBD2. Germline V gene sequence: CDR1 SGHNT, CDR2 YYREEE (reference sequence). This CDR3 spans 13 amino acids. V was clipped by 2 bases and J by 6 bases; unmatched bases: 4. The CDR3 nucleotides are TGTGCCAGCAGCTTAACCGGGACTAGCGAGCAGTACTTC. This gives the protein CASSLTGTSEQYF.

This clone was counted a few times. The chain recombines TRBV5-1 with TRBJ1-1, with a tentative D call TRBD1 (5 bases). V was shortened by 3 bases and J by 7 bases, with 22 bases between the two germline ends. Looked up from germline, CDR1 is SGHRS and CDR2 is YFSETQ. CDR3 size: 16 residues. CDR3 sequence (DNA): TGCGCCAGCAGCTGGGGCTATGTGGGGGGGGGAATTGAAGCTTTCTTT. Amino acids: CASSWGYVGGGIEAFF.

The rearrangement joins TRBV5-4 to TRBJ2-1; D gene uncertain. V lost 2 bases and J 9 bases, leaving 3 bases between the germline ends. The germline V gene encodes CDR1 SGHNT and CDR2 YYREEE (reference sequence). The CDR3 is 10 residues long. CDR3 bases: TGTGCCAGCAGCTTCCGTGAGCAGTTCTTC. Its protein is CASSFREQFF.